A single T cell receptor (beta chain) is shown here with its context. Per the original methods: Using reference gene primer amplification, nucleated cell counts were estimated. Using immunoSEQ multiplex PCR, the repertoire was profiled, and TCRdb retains in-frame clones only, with some absent. That table furnishes V, J and clone size, whereas the DNA furnished D and trimming. The table shows more than 150,000 clones, with roughly 80% occurring only once. The data belong to a study of blood T cell repertoires in COVID-19. Study-wide context: PBMCs, B-cell-depleted T cells, or T cells were the source of the cDNA or gDNA that made up the material.

With 7 bases removed from V and 2 bases from J, the gap between germline ends came to 11 bases. The CDR3 contains 13 residues. Germline V gene lookup returns CDR1 LNHDA and CDR2 SQIVND (reference sequence). The V and J genes are TRBV19 and TRBJ1-2; D perhaps matches TRBD1 (5 bases). The receptor's source is a man between 50 and 59 years old who had recovered from COVID-19. Sequenced sample: PBMCs or T cells enriched from blood (not recorded which). CDR3 residues: CASKARENYGYTF. In DNA, the CDR3 is TGTGCCAGTAAGGCCAGGGAAAACTATGGCTACACCTTC.